This T cell receptor (beta chain) was profiled in a study of cytomegalovirus exposure and HLA in healthy donors. A word on this clone: Its target is not known.

13 Jbeta primers and 60 Vbeta primers were used for the PCR. TCRdb's copy holds only in-frame clones and misses some; the assay was immunoSEQ multiplex PCR. Of under 150,000 clones in the sample, 81% were seen once. Whole-study results and caveats: When presence/absence was analysed, sequencing depth was taken to be roughly uniform across donors. Investigators reported under 200 TCR beta chains as tied to cytomegalovirus.

This CDR3 has 15 amino acids. Germline V gene data show CDR1 as LGHNT and CDR2 as FRNRAP. Deletions cut 6 bases from V and 3 bases from J, with 16 bases between. Sequencing was done on a sample of PBMCs. This receptor was identified in a man between 18 and 35 years old in good health and CMV-seronegative. The V call is TRBV12-5, the J call TRBJ2-3; D perhaps matches TRBD2 (6 bases). The CDR3 protein is CASGDGSGMTDTQYF. The CDR3 DNA reads TGTGCTAGTGGAGACGGTAGCGGAATGACAGATACGCAGTATTTT.